This T cell receptor (beta chain) was recovered during a study of shared clonotypes between healthy human individuals. General observations from the study: Naive CD4 clonotypes were shared across several donors at 4.5% to 6.5%. Generally, naive subsets came out with larger estimated richness than memory subsets.

Concerning this clone itself: The target antigen is unknown.

V lost 8 bases and J lost 7; bases outside the gene matches: 3. CDR3 length equals 13 residues. In germline, CDR1 is MDHEN, CDR2 SYDVKM. In the original workflow: For the immunoSEQ data, sequences were junction-only without quality scores, so filtering differed. Measured with immunoSEQ multiplex PCR; TCRdb has only the in-frame clones, and not every one. V and J calls plus clone size are reproduced from that table; the DNA served to infer D and trimming. The sample gives around 2.5 million clones, roughly 93% of which show up once; 0.36% is in the top ten. The genes are TRBV28 and TRBJ1-4; 11 bases align to TRBD1. The TCR originated in a man aged 18-30 years in good health. Some clones in this sample may be carry-over from other donors' samples. Sequenced sample: naive CD4+ T cells from PBMCs. Stated subset: CD45RA+ positively selected. CDR3 protein: CASGDRGVEKLFF. The CDR3 nucleotides read TGTGCCAGCGGGGACAGGGGGGTTGAAAAACTGTTTTTT.